Listed below are T cell receptor beta chains from one sample, sequenced in a study of CD8+ T cells in alopecia areata. Only in-frame clones appear in the TCRdb table, and some are missing; sequencing was by immunoSEQ multiplex PCR. The table records about 270,000 clones, 45% to 70% of them present only once. The sequenced sample was CD4+ T cells sorted from blood, obtained around week 54, from a patient treated with tofacitinib. The receptors shown here come from a human donor with alopecia areata. Each CDR3 is given with its conserved first and last residue. Not all rows give a size; the values are once, few, many and, for expanded clones, a class.

TRBV15	TRBJ2-1	NA	CATSREGLAGSEQFF
TRBV25-1	TRBJ2-3	once	CASSTTDTQYF
TRBV5-1	TRBJ2-2	NA	CASAGDGTGELFF
TRBV4-1	TRBJ2-7	NA	CASSQDLGQGVSEQYF
TRBV4-3	TRBJ2-3	NA	CASSPQTSGARGDTQYF
TRBV12-5	TRBJ2-7	NA	CASGLASGRWGYEQYF
TRBV9	TRBJ1-4	few	CASSATTGREKLFF
TRBV30	TRBJ1-5	NA	CAWSVYRGSGNQPQHF
TRBV7-2	TRBJ1-6	NA	CASSSQPGPLNSPLHF
TRBV2	TRBJ2-7	NA	CASRLTDTSYEQYF
TRBV25-1	TRBJ1-4	NA	CASSPPGAGGNEKLFF
TRBV6-6	TRBJ2-5	NA	CASRPTGPETQYF
TRBV30	TRBJ2-3	NA	CAWSQPGQGGGGDTQYF
TRBV25-1	TRBJ2-1	few	CASSGYNEQFF
TRBV4-1	TRBJ1-1	few	CASSQDPMNTEAFF
TRBV30	TRBJ1-3	once	CAWSEGNTIYF
TRBV30	TRBJ1-3	NA	CAWLSGSSGNTIYF
TRBV9	TRBJ2-1	NA	CASSFIPVQTSNEQFF
TRBV4-1	TRBJ2-3	many	CASSQKGQGMADTQYF
TRBV7-6	TRBJ2-5	NA	CASSLDRVKTQYF
TRBV5-1	TRBJ1-1	NA	CASSSGPTGANTEAFF
TRBV10-3	TRBJ2-1	NA	CAISDLSLAGREQFF
TRBV25-1	TRBJ2-3	NA	CAPLVGDTQYF